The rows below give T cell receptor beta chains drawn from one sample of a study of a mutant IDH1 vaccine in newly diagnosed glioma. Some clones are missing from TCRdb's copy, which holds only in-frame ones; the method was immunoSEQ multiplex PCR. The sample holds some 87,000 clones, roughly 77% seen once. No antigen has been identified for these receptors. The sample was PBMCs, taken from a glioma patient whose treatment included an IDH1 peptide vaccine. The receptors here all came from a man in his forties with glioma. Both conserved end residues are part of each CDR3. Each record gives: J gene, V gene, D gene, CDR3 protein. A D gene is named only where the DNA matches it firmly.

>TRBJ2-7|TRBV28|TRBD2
CASSSPTLLAGAYEQYF
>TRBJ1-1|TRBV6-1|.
CASSVTGGNAEAFF
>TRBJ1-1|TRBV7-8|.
CASSFGIGDTEAFF
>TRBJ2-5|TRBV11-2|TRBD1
CASRLNIQGYQETQYF
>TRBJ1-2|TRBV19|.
CASSIGTGYLYGYTF
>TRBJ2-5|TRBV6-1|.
CASSEGPEETQYF
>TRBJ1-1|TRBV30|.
CAWSFTDSTEAFF
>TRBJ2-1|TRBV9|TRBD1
CASSVEQGANNEQFF
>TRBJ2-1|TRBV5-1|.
CASSSGVQGYGEQFF
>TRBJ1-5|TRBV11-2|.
CASSLGGGQPQHF
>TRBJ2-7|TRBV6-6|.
CASTSSHEQYF
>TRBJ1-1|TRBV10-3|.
CAISGPGVNTEAFF
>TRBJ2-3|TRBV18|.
CASSPLEKGGTDTQYF
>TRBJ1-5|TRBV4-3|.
CASSQDRGWPQHF
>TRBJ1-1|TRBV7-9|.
CASSAYNRAAFF
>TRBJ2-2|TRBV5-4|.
CASTVGPTNTGELFF